Below, 23 T cell receptor beta chains from the same sample are listed, as sequenced in a study of CD8+CD57+ T cells in acquired aplastic anemia. The patients chosen for sequencing had shown expansion of CD8+CD57+ cells (detected by flow cytometry). The study profiled TCR beta VDJ and CDR3 using genomic DNA as template. One entry per CDR3 protein results from TCRdb running MiXCR on the reads. Here the sample spans hundreds of thousands of distinct CDR3 sequences, about a third being singletons. Sequencing input: sorted CD4+, CD8+, or CD8+CD57+ T cells (not recorded which) from PBMCs. All receptors derive from a human donor with aplastic anemia.

In this sample, this clonotype turned up many times. The gene calls are TRBV7-2 and TRBJ2-5; the D is unclear. CDR1 is SGHTA, CDR2 FQGNSA, per germline. This CDR3 has 15 amino acids. V was shortened by 1 base and J by 0 bases, with 9 bases between the two germline ends. In DNA form, the CDR3 reads TGTGCCAGCAGCTTAGGATTGGGGTACCAAGAGACCCAGTACTTC. This gives the protein CASSLGLGYQETQYF.

This clonotype was picked up a small number of times. V gene TRBV20-1 combines with J gene TRBJ2-1, with 10 bases that match TRBD2. Trimming cost V 0 bases and J 7 bases; bases outside gene matches: 12. The CDR3 consists of 17 residues. CDR1 and CDR2 from the germline V gene are DFQATT and SNEGSKA (reference sequence). The CDR3 coding sequence is TGCAGTGCTAGAGACGTCGGTAGCGGGAGGATTCGGAATGAGCAGTTCTTC. Translating it yields CSARDVGSGRIRNEQFF.

The sample holds many counts of this clonotype. This rearrangement joins TRBV19 to TRBJ2-7, with TRBD2 identical over 9 bases. The V and J ends lost 9 bases and 3 bases, in that order; junction bases with no gene match: 6. Germline CDR1 is LNHDA and CDR2 is SQIVND (reference sequence). The CDR3 totals 13 residues. The CDR3 DNA reads TGTGCCAGACCACAGCGGGGGGTCTACGAGCAGTACTTC. Translating gives CARPQRGVYEQYF.

This clonotype was detected ten times or more. This rearrangement joins TRBV10-2 to TRBJ1-2; D possibly corresponds to TRBD1 (5 bases). The CDR3 spans 15 residues. The ends were cut back, 7 bases at V and 5 bases at J, with 20 bases in the middle. Germline V gene lookup returns CDR1 WSHSY and CDR2 SAAADI. The CDR3 loop is CASNLNRDLGYGYTF. CDR3 coding DNA: TGCGCCAGCAACCTGAACCGGGACTTAGGGTATGGCTACACCTTC.

V is TRBV27 and J is TRBJ1-5; D gene uncertain. The CDR3 has 17 residues. Trimming pared 2 bases from V and 0 bases from J, leaving 14 bases between. Germline CDR1 reads MNHEY; CDR2 reads SMNVEV (reference sequence). CDR3 region: CASSLKKETYSNQPQHF. For the CDR3, the DNA is TGTGCCAGCAGTTTAAAAAAGGAGACATATAGCAATCAGCCCCAGCATTTT.

The table lists this clonotype with a few counts. The chain is built from TRBV12-3 or TRBV12-4 and TRBJ2-6; 7 nucleotides align to TRBD1. V gave up 6 bases and J gave up 2 bases; unmatched junction bases: 7. This CDR3 region has 16 residues. CDR3 protein: CASSNTGAAGANVLTF. CDR3 DNA: TGTGCCAGCAGCAATACAGGGGCCGCTGGGGCCAACGTCCTGACTTTC.

This clonotype came up many times. The chain combines TRBV15 with TRBJ1-5; 8 nucleotides match TRBD1. V lost 1 base and J lost 1; bases outside the gene matches: 6. Germline lookup yields CDR1 LNHNV and CDR2 YYDKDF (reference sequence). The length of the CDR3 is 17 residues. The CDR3 here is CATSRGVDRGSNQPQHF. As DNA, the CDR3 is TGTGCCACCAGCAGAGGGGTTGACAGGGGAAGCAATCAGCCCCAGCATTTT.

There are many counts of this clonotype. The chain joins TRBV6-5 to TRBJ1-2; 7 nucleotides align to TRBD1. Looked up from germline, CDR1 is MNHEY and CDR2 is SVGAGI. The CDR3 consists of 13 residues. Trimming at V came to 0 bases and at J to 6 bases, leaving 1 base not matched to a gene. CDR3 protein: CASSYSQGNGYTF. The CDR3 DNA is TGTGCCAGCAGTTACTCACAGGGGAATGGCTACACCTTC.

This clonotype was seen ten or more times. The chain recombines TRBV7-2 with TRBJ2-7; TRBD2 matches at 7 bases. J was trimmed by 0 bases and V by 8 bases; bases with no gene match: 4. Germline assignment: CDR1 SGHTA and CDR2 FQGNSA. The CDR3 spans 13 residues. CDR3: CASSRLASYEQYF. In nucleotides, the CDR3 is TGTGCCAGCTCCCGACTAGCCTCCTACGAGCAGTACTTC.

This clonotype was detected many times. This chain links TRBV7-8 with TRBJ1-2; D is unclear. Germline CDR1 SGHVS, CDR2 FQNEAQ. The V end was cut by 5 bases, the J end by 4 bases, with 11 bases between. This CDR3 is 13 amino acids long. The CDR3 spells CASSPTESYGYTF. CDR3 DNA: TGTGCCAGCAGCCCGACTGAATCCTATGGCTACACCTTC.

This clonotype came up many times. The CDR3 DNA reads as TGCGCCAGCAGCACCCGAGGCAGAGCTAACTATGGCTACACCTTC. Its translation is CASSTRGRANYGYTF. J is TRBJ1-2 and V is TRBV4-1, with unresolved D. Germline V gene lookup returns CDR1 MGHRA and CDR2 YSYEKL. The CDR3 sequence is 15 residues long. V was shortened by 5 bases and J by 0 bases, with 13 bases between the two germline ends.

In its sample, this clonotype was seen a few times. The genes are TRBV20-1 and TRBJ1-1, with D possibly TRBD1 on 6 matching bases. Germline V gene lookup returns CDR1 DFQATT and CDR2 SNEGSKA (reference sequence). The germline V and J ends were trimmed by 6 bases and 0 bases, with 14 bases remaining between them. CDR3 length equals 14 residues. The CDR3 region is CSAVGGALNTEAFF. CDR3 in DNA: TGCAGTGCCGTAGGGGGAGCATTGAACACTGAAGCTTTCTTT.

This clonotype was detected only a few times. V usage is TRBV11-2 and J usage is TRBJ1-6, with D unresolved. This CDR3 spans 14 amino acids. V gave up 3 bases and J gave up 6 bases, with 9 bases separating them. The germline V gene has CDR1 SGHAT and CDR2 FQNNGV. The CDR3 DNA reads as TGTGCCAGCAGCTTCTTTCCGAGTAATTCACCCCTCCACTTT. Translation: CASSFFPSNSPLHF. Full variable domain (rest looked up from reference TRBV11-2 and TRBJ1-6): EAGVAQSPRYKIIEKRQSVAFWCNPISGHATLYWYQQILGQGPKLLIQFQNNGVVDDSQLPKDRFSAERLKGVDSTLKIQPAKLEDSAVYLCASSFFPSNSPLHFGNGTRLTVT.

This clonotype was detected only a few times. J is TRBJ2-7 and V is TRBV6-2 or TRBV6-3; TRBD1 matches 7 bases. With 6 bases clipped from V and 2 bases from J, the junction kept 10 bases outside the gene matches. This CDR3 contains 15 residues. CDR1 and CDR2 from the germline V gene are MNHEY and SVGEGT. As DNA, the CDR3 is TGTGCCAGCAGGTCACCCACGGGACAGCCCTACGAGCAGTACTTC. This sequence encodes CASRSPTGQPYEQYF.

This chain links TRBV25-1 with TRBJ1-2, with a possible D match to TRBD1 (5 bases). Germline assignment: CDR1 MGHDK and CDR2 SYGVNS. There are 14 residues in the CDR3. Trimming removed 4 bases from V and 0 bases from J, with 9 bases in between. The CDR3 sequence: CASSGPGPNYGYTF. CDR3 coding DNA: TGTGCCAGCAGTGGGCCAGGGCCTAACTATGGCTACACCTTC.

This chain joins TRBV7-6 and TRBJ2-1; 14 bases agree with TRBD2. The length of the CDR3 is 19 residues. The germline V gene encodes CDR1 SGHVS and CDR2 FNYEAQ. Trimming cost V 2 bases and J 6 bases; bases outside gene matches: 12. The CDR3 DNA follows: TGTGCCAGCAGCTTATCCCCGGGACTAGCGGGGGATTATCCCAATGAGCAGTTCTTC. It translates to CASSLSPGLAGDYPNEQFF.

This clonotype appeared a few times. The V and J genes are TRBV6-5 and TRBJ1-5; 7 bases agree with TRBD1. Germline V gene lookup returns CDR1 MNHEY and CDR2 SVGAGI. This CDR3 has 14 residues. V was pared by 7 bases and J by 3 bases, with 6 bases of the junction left unmatched. This chain's CDR3 is CASITTGVNQPQHF. CDR3 in DNA: TGTGCCAGCATTACTACAGGGGTCAATCAGCCCCAGCATTTT.

This clonotype was detected ten times or more. The V gene is TRBV29-1, the J gene TRBJ2-7; 7 nucleotides align to TRBD1. Germline CDR1 is SQVTM and CDR2 is ANQGSEA. The CDR3 has 14 residues. The V segment lost 7 bases and the J segment 1 base; nucleotides outside the gene matches: 10. CDR3 DNA sequence: TGCAGCGCTGCGCCGGGACAGTGGTCCTACGAGCAGTACTTC. It encodes CSAAPGQWSYEQYF.

Turning to this clonotype: A much larger clone differs from this one at a single base, so this may be a read error. The DNA is omitted, as the CDR3 cannot be located on it reliably, and the CDR3 follows TCRdb's listing. The chain uses TRBV20-1 and TRBJ2-7; TRBD1, the table's D call, lacks a check against the DNA. Germline V gene lookup returns CDR1 DFQATT and CDR2 SNEGSKA (reference sequence). The CDR3 comprises 14 residues, both ends counted. This chain's CDR3 is CSASVGQGAYERYF.

This chain links TRBV27 with TRBJ1-2; D remains ambiguous. The CDR3 is 12 amino acids. With 5 bases removed from V and 4 bases from J, the gap between germline ends came to 8 bases. The germline V gene encodes CDR1 MNHEY and CDR2 SMNVEV (reference sequence). The CDR3 protein is CASSIDGYGYTF. As DNA, the CDR3 is TGTGCCAGCAGTATCGACGGCTATGGCTACACCTTC.

The V and J genes are TRBV6-2 or TRBV6-3 and TRBJ2-7; D is unresolved. The V gene's germline CDR1 is MNHEY and CDR2 SVGEGT. The CDR3 extends over 15 amino acids. Between the trimmed V and J ends, which lost 0 bases and 2 bases, there was a span of 11 bases. CDR3 residues: CASSYSPRSTYEQYF. The CDR3 DNA reads TGTGCCAGCAGTTACTCGCCTCGAAGCACCTACGAGCAGTACTTC.

This clonotype was picked up a small number of times. The chain uses TRBV12-3 or TRBV12-4 and TRBJ2-1; D not certain. Trimming shortened V by 3 bases and J by 2 bases, and 11 bases separated the two germline ends. The CDR3 is made up of 15 amino acids. CDR3 sequence: CASSLSAMPYNEQFF. The CDR3 region has the DNA TGTGCCAGCAGTTTGAGTGCCATGCCCTACAATGAGCAGTTCTTC.

The CDR3 DNA is TGTGCCAGCAGTCGAGATTTCGACAGGGCCCAAGAGACCCAGTACTTC. Amino acid sequence: CASSRDFDRAQETQYF. V gene TRBV6-1 combines with J gene TRBJ2-5; 7 positions match TRBD1. V was clipped by 5 bases and J by 1 base; unmatched bases: 10. CDR3 length equals 16 residues. Per the germline V gene, CDR1 is MNHNS and CDR2 is SASEGT.